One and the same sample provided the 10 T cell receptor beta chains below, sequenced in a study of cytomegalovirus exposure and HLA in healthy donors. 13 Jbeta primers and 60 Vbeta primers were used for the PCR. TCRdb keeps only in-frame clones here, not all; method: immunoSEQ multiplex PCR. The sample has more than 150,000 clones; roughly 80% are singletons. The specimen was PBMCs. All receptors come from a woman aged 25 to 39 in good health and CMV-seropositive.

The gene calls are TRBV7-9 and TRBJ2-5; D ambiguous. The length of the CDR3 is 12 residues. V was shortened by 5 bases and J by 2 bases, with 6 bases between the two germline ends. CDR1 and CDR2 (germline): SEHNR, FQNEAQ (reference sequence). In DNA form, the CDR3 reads TGTGCCAGCAGCCACCTACAAGAGACCCAGTACTTC. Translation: CASSHLQETQYF. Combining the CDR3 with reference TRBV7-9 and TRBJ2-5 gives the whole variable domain DTGVSQNPRHKITKRGQNVTFRCDPISEHNRLYWYRQTLGQGPEFLTYFQNEAQLEKSRLLSDRFSAERPKGSFSTLEIQRTEQGDSAMYLCASSHLQETQYFGPGTRLLVL.

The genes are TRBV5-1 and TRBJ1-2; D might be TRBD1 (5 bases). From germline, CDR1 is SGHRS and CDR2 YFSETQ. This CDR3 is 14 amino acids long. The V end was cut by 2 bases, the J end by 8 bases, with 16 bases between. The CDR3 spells CASSFREGSRGYTF. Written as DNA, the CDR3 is TGCGCCAGCAGCTTCAGGGAGGGAAGTCGGGGCTACACCTTC.

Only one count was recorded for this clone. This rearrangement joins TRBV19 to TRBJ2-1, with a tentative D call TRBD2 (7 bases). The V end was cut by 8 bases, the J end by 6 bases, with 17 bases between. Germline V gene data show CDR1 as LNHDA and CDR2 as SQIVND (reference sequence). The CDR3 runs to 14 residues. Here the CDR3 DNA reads TGTGCCAGTTCGAGAGGCGGGGGCATCAATGAGCAGTTCTTC. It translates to CASSRGGGINEQFF. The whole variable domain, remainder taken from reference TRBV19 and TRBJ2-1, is DGGITQSPKYLFRKEGQNVTLSCEQNLNHDAMYWYRQDPGQGLRLIYYSQIVNDFQKGDIAEGYSVSREKKESFPLTVTSAQKNPTAFYLCASSRGGGINEQFFGPGTRLTVL.

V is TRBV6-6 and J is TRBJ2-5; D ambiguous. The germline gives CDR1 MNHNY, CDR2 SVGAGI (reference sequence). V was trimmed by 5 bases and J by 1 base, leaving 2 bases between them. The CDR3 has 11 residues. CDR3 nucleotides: TGTGCCAGCAGTCGCCAAGAGACCCAGTACTTC. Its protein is CASSRQETQYF.

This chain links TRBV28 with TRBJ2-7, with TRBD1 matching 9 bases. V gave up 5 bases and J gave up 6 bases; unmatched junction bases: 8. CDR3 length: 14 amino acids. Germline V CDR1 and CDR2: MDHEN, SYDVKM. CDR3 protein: CASSPGTGSSEQYF. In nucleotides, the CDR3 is TGTGCCAGCAGTCCCGGGACAGGGAGCAGCGAGCAGTACTTC.

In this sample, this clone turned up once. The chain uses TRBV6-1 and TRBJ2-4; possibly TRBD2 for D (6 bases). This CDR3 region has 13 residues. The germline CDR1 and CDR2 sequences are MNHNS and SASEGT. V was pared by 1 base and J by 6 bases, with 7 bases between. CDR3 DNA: TGTGCCAGCAGTGAAGTCGGGGGAAACATTCAGTACTTC. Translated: CASSEVGGNIQYF.

CDR3 nucleotide sequence: TGTGCCAGCAGACCAGAGGGGACAGGGGTTACTTCACCCCTCCACTTT. Translated: CASRPEGTGVTSPLHF. The rearrangement links TRBV6-6 to TRBJ1-6; 10 positions match TRBD1. V lost 6 bases, J lost 9 bases, and 11 bases stayed unmatched. CDR1 and CDR2 from the germline V gene are MNHNY and SVGAGI (reference sequence). The CDR3 length is 16 residues.

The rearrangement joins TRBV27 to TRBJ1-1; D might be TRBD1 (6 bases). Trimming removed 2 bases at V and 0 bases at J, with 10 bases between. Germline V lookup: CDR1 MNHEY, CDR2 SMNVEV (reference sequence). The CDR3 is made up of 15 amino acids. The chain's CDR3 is CASSLRQGLNTEAFF. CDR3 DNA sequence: TGTGCCAGCAGTTTAAGGCAGGGGCTGAACACTGAAGCTTTCTTT.

The CDR3 nucleotides read TGCGCCAGCAGCCAACTAGCCGGGATACCGTATGGCTACACCTTC. Its translation is CASSQLAGIPYGYTF. The chain carries TRBV4-1 and TRBJ1-2; no definite D call. Trimming removed 2 bases from V and 5 bases from J, with 15 bases in between. The CDR3 is 15 residues long. CDR1 is MGHRA and CDR2 is YSYEKL in the germline V gene.

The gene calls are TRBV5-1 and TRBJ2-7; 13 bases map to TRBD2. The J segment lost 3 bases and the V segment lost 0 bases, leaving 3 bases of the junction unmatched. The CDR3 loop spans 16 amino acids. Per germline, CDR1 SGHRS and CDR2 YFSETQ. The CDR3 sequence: CASSLATSGRVYEQYF. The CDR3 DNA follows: TGCGCCAGCAGCTTGGCTACTAGCGGGAGGGTCTACGAGCAGTACTTC.